This T cell receptor beta chain was recovered during a study of cytomegalovirus exposure and HLA in healthy donors (dated by TCRdb to 2015 to 2018). A note on the overall study: An earlier analysis of several hundred of the donors reported 276 Gb of sequence data and around 110 million unique TCR beta sequences obtained from about 180 million T cells. About 330 gigabases of sequencing data and 70 million to 100 million unique TCR sequences made up an early release that covered fewer than 650 HLA-typed donors. Among roughly 400 genotyped donors of the cohort, an average of roughly 240,000 unique TCR beta nucleotide sequences were sequenced per donor, about a sixth of them non-productive. Typing coverage differed by locus: A, B, C, DRB1 and DQB1 were typed in about 620-640 donors, DQA1 in approximately 520, DPA1 in over 600, and DPB1 in 400 to 490. Using immunosequencing, the study profiled T cell repertoires from 550 to 750 subjects and related those repertoires to cytomegalovirus serostatus. A later genetic analysis used genome-wide SNP genotypes for about 60% of the roughly 670 donors, treating that subset as a discovery cohort. An earlier analysis of approximately 580 of the donors used high-throughput TCR beta sequencing to judge whether each TCR beta V gene segment behaved as functional or pseudogenic. Besides the first cohort of approximately 710 subjects, a separate validation cohort made up of roughly 120 different subjects was used. HLA typing covered class I and class II loci at four-digit resolution. Every discovery cohort repertoire had been produced on one sequencing platform. Alongside the repertoire data, information on donor age, sex, ethnicity and CMV serostatus was compiled. To predict cytomegalovirus infection status, the study brought together high-throughput TCR immunosequencing, statistical association of individual TCRs with disease status, and machine learning. The genetic ancestry cluster associated with self-reported Caucasian donors included 81% of the approximately 410 genotyped donors. Rather than using new phenotypic data, the later analysis identified candidate immune exposures from TCR beta sequences and from how often those sequences occurred across donors. To study patterns of TCR occurrence, a later analysis re-analyzed previously published TCR beta repertoires from around 660 donors and added high-resolution HLA genotyping. Four or five DR-DQ haplotypes were handled as single units for association and clustering, since linkage in the cohort was strong. The study was designed to test whether signatures of past pathogen exposure could be identified by cataloging public T cell receptors.

The cohort was made up of hundreds of healthy bone marrow donors. Cohort members were all nominally healthy when sampled, although unrecorded immune exposures were likely present. The donor tested CMV seronegative and was one of the 352 seronegative cohort members. Each donor provided a peripheral blood sample, and peripheral blood mononuclear cells were used for TCR beta sequencing. Genomic DNA extraction from the blood cell samples was performed with the Qiagen DNeasy Blood Extraction Kit. A remark on this clone: Its antigen has not been determined. No per-base quality is available; no much larger clone lies one base away.

V loses 4 bases of germline sequence and J loses 7 bases, and the interval between the two ends is 14 bases. CDR1 SNHLY and CDR2 FYNNEI were looked up in the germline V gene. The cysteine opens and the phenylalanine closes a CDR3 of 14 amino acids. Of the read, only the CDR3 DNA is kept; its 42 bases are in frame from base 1. Preparation of the library involved the immunoSEQ multiplex PCR assay. A mixture of 60 forward primers for TCR Vbeta segments and 13 reverse primers for TCR Jbeta segments was used in the multiplex PCR. A multiplex PCR assay on genomic DNA amplified the CDR3 region of rearranged TCR beta genes. The Illumina HiSeq System was used to sequence the amplified TCR beta libraries as 87-base-pair reads. As for how the authors treated the data: A later analysis tallied tens of millions of unique TCR beta chains across the 550 to 850 repertoires, and around 10 million of those chains were shared by two or more donors. A nearest-neighbor algorithm error-corrected the raw reads and collapsed the reads into unique sequences, merging closely related sequences to remove PCR and sequencing errors. V, D and J gene segments were assigned by aligning CDR3 sequences to IMGT reference sequences. For a sequence to be retained, a match of at least six nucleotides to both a V gene segment and a J gene segment was required. Rearrangements were called productive when the CDR3 lacked stop codons and stayed in frame with V and J; all others were non-productive. CDR3 was defined by IMGT convention, running from the second conserved V-encoded cysteine to the conserved J-encoded phenylalanine. In an earlier analysis of roughly 610 of the donors, sequences lacking an unambiguous match to a single V gene segment were excluded. An earlier analysis of 587 of the donors called V segments functional above 56.7% productive rearrangements and segregating when the between-donor standard deviation exceeded 5%. A statistical classification framework was built to diagnose cytomegalovirus status from the catalog of TCR beta chain sequences. In a later analysis, TCR nucleotide sequences were compared against IMGT/GENE-DB human TR gene sequences so that V and J genes could be assigned. A later analysis assigned CDR3 sequences and most-parsimonious VDJ recombination scenarios with the TCRdist pipeline. A later analysis defined each TCR beta chain by its CDR3 amino acid sequence plus V-gene family, and excluded reads lacking a unique V-gene family. A later analysis removed 592 highly shared, low-generation-probability nucleotide sequences to deal with suspected cross-contamination and a sequencing artifact. In a later analysis, a clonal expansion index for each public chain was calculated from normalized within-repertoire ranks of inferred template counts. A later analysis computed generation probabilities with a VDJ recombination model fitted to out-of-frame rearrangements, and checked the results against IGoR. In a later analysis, TCR-TCR, TCR-HLA and TCR-CMV co-occurrence was scored with hypergeometric tests, and a repertoire-size bias correction was applied to TCR pairs. False discovery rates were estimated in a later analysis by permuting HLA or CMV assignments 20 times. A later analysis grouped co-occurring TCRs with DBSCAN, adding TCRdist sequence similarity when clustering within HLA-allele-positive subsets. Repertoires with fewer than 30,000 or more than 120,000 public chains, plus five repertoires with anomalous nucleotide sharing, were excluded from co-occurrence clustering. This immuneACCESS table, as held by TCRdb, lists in-frame sequences with V and J called but not all clones. Of the missing ones, under half trace to an unresolved V gene in checked studies; the others have no known cause. V, J and clone size are those of that table, while D and trimming were read from the DNA. The sample data list over 150,000 clones, and 71% of these were observed just once. The top ten clones comprise roughly 3% of the sample.

General conclusions and limits of the study: Broadly in line with IMGT annotations, most TCR beta V segments showed up in productive rearrangements about 87% or about 30% of the time in an earlier analysis of around 600 of the donors. Some 16 rarely observed V segments, including chromosome 9 orphons, were excluded from the earlier analysis of about 610 of the donors because counts were too low. Presence/absence analyses assumed roughly uniform sequencing depth across donors, an assumption that may not hold. Several of the top co-occurrence clusters appeared to be linked to parvovirus B19, influenza, CMV and Epstein-Barr virus, according to a later analysis. Strong co-occurrence of HLA alleles, especially DR and DQ, made assigning TCR associations to individual alleles difficult. Correlated functional status among segregating V segments might be attributable to linkage disequilibrium, but an unknown experimental factor could not be ruled out. A further reported finding was that TCR beta sequences accurately predicted the HLA-A and HLA-B alleles for most subjects in the first cohort. A later analysis found that TCR association rates varied across HLA loci, with DRB1 alleles showing the most associated TCRs and HLA-C alleles the fewest. According to a later genetic analysis, donors in an Asian-associated ancestry cluster had fewer N-insertions in productive TCRs than the roughly 670-donor mean. In a later genetic analysis, a missense DCLRE1C variant was associated with V-gene and J-gene trimming of TCR beta chains, and the association was replicated in an independent cohort. For the cohort, immune exposure information was limited to CMV serostatus. In a later analysis, HLA-associated TCR beta chains were found to be more clonally expanded and to have lower generation probabilities than equally common non-associated chains. Some IMGT-functional V segments, including TRBV6-2 and TRBV6-3, could not be told apart with the 87-base-pair reads, so those segments were excluded. In a later analysis, some 17,000 TCR beta sequences were associated with specific HLA alleles at a false discovery rate of 0.05. This cohort had only TCR beta chains sequenced, and the lack of alpha or paired-chain data limited which features could be detected. Most TCR sequences were seen in very few donors, while some public TCRs were found in many individuals. According to the authors, the approach could potentially be generalized to other disease states and immunological phenotypes. HLA typing was unavailable for some donors at each locus, so association tests used only the typed subset. In vitro tests confirmed that a few of the cytomegalovirus-associated TCR beta chains recognize cytomegalovirus antigens. The sequencing pipeline was judged likely to have produced a cluster of highly shared sequence variants as a technical artifact. According to a later analysis, most CMV-associated TCR beta chains appeared to be HLA-restricted, and the HLA associations seemed to be driven largely by CMV exposure. The classifier was reported to diagnose cytomegalovirus status with high specificity and sensitivity in both the original cohort and the validation cohort. In the study, 150 to 200 TCR beta chains were listed as associated with cytomegalovirus.

The TCR originated in a woman in her twenties or thirties in good health and CMV-seronegative. Sequencing was carried out using PBMCs. The V and J segments used are TRBV2 and TRBJ2-1; a tentative D match to TRBD1 spans 6 bases. CDR3 sequence: CASSGIQGWNEQFF. The base sequence is TGTGCCAGCAGTGGTATTCAGGGGTGGAATGAGCAGTTCTTC.